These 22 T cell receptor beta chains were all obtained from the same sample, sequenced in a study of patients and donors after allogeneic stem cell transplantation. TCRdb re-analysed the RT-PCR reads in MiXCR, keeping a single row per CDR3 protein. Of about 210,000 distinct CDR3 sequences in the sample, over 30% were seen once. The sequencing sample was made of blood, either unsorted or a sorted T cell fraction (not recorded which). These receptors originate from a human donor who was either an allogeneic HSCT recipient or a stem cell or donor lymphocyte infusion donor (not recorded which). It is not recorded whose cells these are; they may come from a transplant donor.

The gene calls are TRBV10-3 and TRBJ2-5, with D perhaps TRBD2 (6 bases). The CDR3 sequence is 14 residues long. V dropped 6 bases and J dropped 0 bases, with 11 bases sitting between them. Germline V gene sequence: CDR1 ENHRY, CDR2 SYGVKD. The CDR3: CAIREGRDQETQYF. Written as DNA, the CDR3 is TGTGCCATCAGGGAGGGAAGGGACCAAGAGACCCAGTACTTC.

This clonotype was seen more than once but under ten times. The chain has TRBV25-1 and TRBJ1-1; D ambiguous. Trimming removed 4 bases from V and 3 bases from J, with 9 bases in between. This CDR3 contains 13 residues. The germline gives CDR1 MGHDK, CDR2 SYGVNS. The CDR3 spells CASSVPDYTEAFF. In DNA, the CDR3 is TGTGCCAGCAGTGTCCCAGATTACACTGAAGCTTTCTTT.

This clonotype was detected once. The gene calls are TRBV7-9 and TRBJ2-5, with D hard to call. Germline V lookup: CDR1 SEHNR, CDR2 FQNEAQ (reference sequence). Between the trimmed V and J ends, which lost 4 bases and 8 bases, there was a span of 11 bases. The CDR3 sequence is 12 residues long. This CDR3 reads CASSSLSVTQYF. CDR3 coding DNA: TGTGCCAGCAGCTCCTTAAGCGTCACCCAGTACTTC.

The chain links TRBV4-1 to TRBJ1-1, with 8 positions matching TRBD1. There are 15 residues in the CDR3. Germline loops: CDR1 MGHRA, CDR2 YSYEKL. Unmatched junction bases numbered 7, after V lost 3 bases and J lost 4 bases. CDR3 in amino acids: CASSQDRASGTEAFF. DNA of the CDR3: TGCGCCAGCAGCCAGGACAGGGCCTCGGGCACTGAAGCTTTCTTT.

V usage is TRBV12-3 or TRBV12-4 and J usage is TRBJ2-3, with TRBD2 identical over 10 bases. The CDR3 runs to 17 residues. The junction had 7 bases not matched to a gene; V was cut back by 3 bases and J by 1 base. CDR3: CASSFQRGGLGTDTQYF. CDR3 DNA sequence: TGTGCCAGCAGTTTCCAGCGGGGGGGCCTCGGCACAGATACGCAGTATTTT.

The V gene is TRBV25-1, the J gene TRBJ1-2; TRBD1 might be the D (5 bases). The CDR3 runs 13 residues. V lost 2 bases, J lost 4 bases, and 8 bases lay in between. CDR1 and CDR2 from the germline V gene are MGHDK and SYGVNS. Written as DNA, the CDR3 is TGTGCCAGCAGTGAAGGGGACCTCTATGGCTACACCTTC. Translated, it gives CASSEGDLYGYTF.

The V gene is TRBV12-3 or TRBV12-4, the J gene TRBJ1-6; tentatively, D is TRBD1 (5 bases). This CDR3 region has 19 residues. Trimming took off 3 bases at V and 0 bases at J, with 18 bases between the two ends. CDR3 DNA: TGTGCCAGCAGTTTTAAGCGACAGCCTCAGAGCTCCTATAATTCACCCCTCCACTTT. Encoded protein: CASSFKRQPQSSYNSPLHF.

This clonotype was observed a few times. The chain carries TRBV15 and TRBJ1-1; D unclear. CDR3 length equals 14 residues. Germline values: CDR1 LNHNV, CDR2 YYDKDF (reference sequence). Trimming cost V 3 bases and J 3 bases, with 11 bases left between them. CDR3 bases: TGTGCCACCAGCAGGGTACAGTGGGACACTGAAGCTTTCTTT. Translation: CATSRVQWDTEAFF.

CDR3 nucleotide sequence: TGTGCCAGCAGCTCAACAGGGGGCGCAGATACGCAGTATTTT. This translates into CASSSTGGADTQYF. V and J are TRBV7-9 and TRBJ2-3; 9 nucleotides match TRBD1. The CDR3 loop spans 14 amino acids. Trimming cost V 4 bases and J 4 bases; bases outside gene matches: 3. CDR1 and CDR2 from the germline V gene are SEHNR and FQNEAQ (reference sequence).

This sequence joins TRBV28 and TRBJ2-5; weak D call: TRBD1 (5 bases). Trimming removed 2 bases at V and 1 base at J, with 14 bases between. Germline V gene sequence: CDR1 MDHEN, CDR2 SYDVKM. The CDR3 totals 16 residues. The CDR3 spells CASSLRQTVPQETQYF. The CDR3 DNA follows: TGTGCCAGCAGTTTAAGACAGACCGTACCCCAAGAGACCCAGTACTTC.

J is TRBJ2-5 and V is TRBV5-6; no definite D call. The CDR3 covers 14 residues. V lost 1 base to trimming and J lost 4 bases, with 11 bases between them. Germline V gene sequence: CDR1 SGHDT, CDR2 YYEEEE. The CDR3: CASSLPFWGETQYF. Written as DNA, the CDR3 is TGTGCCAGCAGCTTGCCATTCTGGGGAGAGACCCAGTACTTC.

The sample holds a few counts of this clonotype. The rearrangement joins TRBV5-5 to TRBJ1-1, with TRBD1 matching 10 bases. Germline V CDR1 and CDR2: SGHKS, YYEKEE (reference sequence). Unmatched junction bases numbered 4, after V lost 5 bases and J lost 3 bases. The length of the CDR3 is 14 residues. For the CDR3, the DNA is TGTGCCAGCAGAGGGACAGGGGCGGACACTGAAGCTTTCTTT. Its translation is CASRGTGADTEAFF.

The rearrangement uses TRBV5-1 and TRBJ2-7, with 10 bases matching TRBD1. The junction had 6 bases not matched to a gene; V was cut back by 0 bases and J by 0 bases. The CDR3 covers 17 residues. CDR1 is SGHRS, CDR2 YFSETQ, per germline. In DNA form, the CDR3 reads TGCGCCAGCAGCTTGGGGACAGGGGGGACCTCCTCCTACGAGCAGTACTTC. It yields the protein CASSLGTGGTSSYEQYF.

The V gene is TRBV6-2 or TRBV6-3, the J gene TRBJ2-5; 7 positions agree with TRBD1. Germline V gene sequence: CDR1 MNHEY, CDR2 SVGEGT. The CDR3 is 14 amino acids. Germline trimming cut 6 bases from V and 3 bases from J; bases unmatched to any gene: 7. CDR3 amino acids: CASRVEGGEETQYF. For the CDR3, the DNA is TGTGCCAGCAGGGTGGAAGGGGGCGAAGAGACCCAGTACTTC.

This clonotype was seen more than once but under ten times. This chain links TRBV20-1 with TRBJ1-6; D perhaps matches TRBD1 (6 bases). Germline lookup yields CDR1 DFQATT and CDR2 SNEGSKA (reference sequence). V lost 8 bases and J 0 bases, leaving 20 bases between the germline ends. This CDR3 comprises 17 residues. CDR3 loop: CSSTGQLTSSYNSPLHF. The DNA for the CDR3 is TGCAGTTCCACCGGACAGTTAACAAGCTCCTATAATTCACCCCTCCACTTT.

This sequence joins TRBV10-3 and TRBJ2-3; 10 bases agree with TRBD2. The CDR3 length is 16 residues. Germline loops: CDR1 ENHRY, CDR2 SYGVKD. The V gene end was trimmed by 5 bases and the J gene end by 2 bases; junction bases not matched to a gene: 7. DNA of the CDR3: TGTGCCATCAGTTCGGTAGCGGGGGGCCTCACAGATACGCAGTATTTT. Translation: CAISSVAGGLTDTQYF.

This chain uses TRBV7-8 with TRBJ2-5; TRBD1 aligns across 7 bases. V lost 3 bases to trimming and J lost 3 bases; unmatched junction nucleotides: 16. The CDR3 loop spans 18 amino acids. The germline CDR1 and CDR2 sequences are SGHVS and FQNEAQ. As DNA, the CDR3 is TGTGCCAGCAGCTTCCAATGGACAGGCCCCGACATCAAAGAGACCCAGTACTTC. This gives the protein CASSFQWTGPDIKETQYF.

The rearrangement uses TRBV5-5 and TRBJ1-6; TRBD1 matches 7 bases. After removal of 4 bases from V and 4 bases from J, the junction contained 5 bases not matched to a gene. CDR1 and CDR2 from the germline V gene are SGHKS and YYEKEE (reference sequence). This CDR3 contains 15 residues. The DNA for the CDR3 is TGTGCCAGCAGCCTGACAGGGCGGTATAATTCACCCCTCCACTTT. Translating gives CASSLTGRYNSPLHF.

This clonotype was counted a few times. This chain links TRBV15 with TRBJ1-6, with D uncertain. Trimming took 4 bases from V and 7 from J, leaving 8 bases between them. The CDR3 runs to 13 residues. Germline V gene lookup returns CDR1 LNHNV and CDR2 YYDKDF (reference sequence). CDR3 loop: CATSINGNSPLHF. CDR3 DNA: TGTGCCACCAGCATAAATGGGAATTCACCCCTCCACTTT.

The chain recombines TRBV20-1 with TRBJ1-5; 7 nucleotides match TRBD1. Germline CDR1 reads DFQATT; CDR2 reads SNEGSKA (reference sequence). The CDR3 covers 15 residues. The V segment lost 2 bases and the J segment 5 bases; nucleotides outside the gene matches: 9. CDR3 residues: CSARPHGTAHQPQHF. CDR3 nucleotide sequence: TGCAGTGCTAGACCCCACGGGACAGCCCATCAGCCCCAGCATTTT.

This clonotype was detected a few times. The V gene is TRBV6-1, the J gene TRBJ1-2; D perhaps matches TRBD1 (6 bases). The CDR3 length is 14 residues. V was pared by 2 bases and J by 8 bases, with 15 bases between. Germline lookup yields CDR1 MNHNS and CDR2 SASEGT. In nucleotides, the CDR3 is TGTGCCAGCAGTGAATGGGAACAGGGACTCGGCTACACCTTC. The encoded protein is CASSEWEQGLGYTF.

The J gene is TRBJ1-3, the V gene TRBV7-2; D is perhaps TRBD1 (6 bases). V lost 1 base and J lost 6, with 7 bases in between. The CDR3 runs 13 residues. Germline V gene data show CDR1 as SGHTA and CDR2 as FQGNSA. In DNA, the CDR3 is TGTGCCAGCAGCTTAGGACAGGAAAACACCATATATTTT. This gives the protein CASSLGQENTIYF.